The clone carrying this T cell receptor beta chain is identified as medium-sized from frequency. These data come from a study of human CD8 memory T cell subsets. The CDR3 has 15 amino acids. In germline, CDR1 is DFQATT, CDR2 SNEGSKA (reference sequence). UMI-labeled 5' RACE was used to make TCR beta libraries. Reanalyzing the 5' RACE reads, TCRdb keeps one entry per CDR3 protein, without DNA. In total, the table holds about 12,000 distinct CDR3 sequences. The chain combines TRBV20-1 with TRBJ1-3. The origin of this receptor is a human donor in good health. The sequenced material came from CD8+ T cells from PBMCs. This CDR3 reads CSARDWGASGNTIYF.